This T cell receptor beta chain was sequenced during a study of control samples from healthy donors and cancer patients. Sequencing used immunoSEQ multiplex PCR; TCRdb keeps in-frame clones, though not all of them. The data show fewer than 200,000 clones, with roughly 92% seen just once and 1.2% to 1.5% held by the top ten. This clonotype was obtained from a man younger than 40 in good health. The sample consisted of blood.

CDR3 in amino acids: CASSLTASAQPQHF. In DNA, the CDR3 is TGTGCCAGCAGTCTAACAGCGAGCGCTCAGCCCCAGCATTTT. The rearrangement joins TRBV7-9 to TRBJ1-5, with D uncertain. V gave up 6 bases and J gave up 6 bases, with 15 bases separating them. The CDR3 length is 14 residues. From germline, CDR1 is SEHNR and CDR2 FQNEAQ (reference sequence).